A selection of T cell receptor beta chains follows, all from one sample in a study of T cell responses to AZD1222 COVID-19 vaccine. Some clones are missing from TCRdb's copy, which holds only in-frame ones; the method was immunoSEQ multiplex PCR. The table shows under 170,000 clones, with about 95% occurring only once. Sequences were derived from peripheral blood, sampled on day 0 of AZD1222 vaccination. These receptors were taken from an adult in good health. The CDR3 runs from the conserved cysteine through the conserved F or W. A D gene is named only where the DNA matches it firmly. The size of a clone is reported for some rows only, either as once, few or many, or as a class for expanded clones.

clone_size,d_call,j_call,v_call,cdr3_aa,cdr3_nt
NA,NA,TRBJ1-1,TRBV5-1,CASSSGNLNTEAFF,TGCGCCAGCAGTTCAGGTAACCTGAACACTGAAGCTTTCTTT
NA,NA,TRBJ2-5,TRBV28,CASNNEKGDVSLRGTQYF,TGTGCCAGTAATAACGAAAAGGGAGACGTAAGTCTAAGAGGGACCCAGTACTTC
NA,NA,TRBJ1-2,TRBV12-5,CASGLLGRERYGYTF,TGTGCTAGTGGTTTGTTGGGACGGGAGAGGTATGGCTACACCTTC
NA,NA,TRBJ2-3,TRBV9,CASSVVSFTDTQYF,TGTGCCAGCAGCGTAGTGAGTTTCACAGATACGCAGTATTTT
few,TRBD1,TRBJ1-5,TRBV28,CASSEGATTRGQPQHF,TGTGCCAGCAGTGAGGGGGCTACGACTCGGGGTCAGCCCCAGCATTTT
NA,NA,TRBJ1-2,TRBV6-5,CASSYSGGANYGYTF,TGTGCCAGCAGTTACTCAGGAGGGGCTAACTATGGCTACACCTTC
NA,TRBD2,TRBJ2-2,TRBV5-6,CASSPVAGGLMSGELFF,TGTGCCAGCAGCCCAGTAGCGGGGGGGCTAATGTCCGGGGAGCTGTTTTTT
NA,NA,TRBJ1-6,TRBV5-5,CASSSDNSPLHF,TGTGCCAGCAGCTCCGATAATTCACCCCTCCACTTT
NA,NA,TRBJ1-5,TRBV18,CASSTGYSNQPQHF,TGTGCCAGCTCGACAGGTTATAGCAATCAGCCCCAGCATTTT
once,TRBD1,TRBJ2-1,TRBV5-8,CASDREYKQFF,TGTGCCAGCGACAGGGAGTATAAGCAGTTCTTC
NA,NA,TRBJ1-4,TRBV21-1,CASSKIGTGNEKLFF,TGTGCCAGCAGCAAAATCGGGACAGGGAATGAAAAACTGTTTTTT
once,TRBD1,TRBJ1-2,TRBV28,CASRDTGDYGYTF,TGTGCCAGCAGGGATACAGGGGACTATGGCTACACCTTC
NA,NA,TRBJ1-1,TRBV7-8,CASSLRVLKRAFF,TGTGCCAGCAGCTTGAGGGTCCTCAAAAGGGCTTTCTTT
NA,NA,TRBJ1-1,TRBV21-1,CASSKLSGTGELDTEAFF,TGTGCCAGCAGCAAACTGTCCGGGACAGGGGAGCTGGACACTGAAGCTTTCTTT
NA,TRBD1,TRBJ1-2,TRBV2,CATTGEGYGYTF,TGTGCCACCACAGGGGAAGGCTATGGCTACACCTTC
once,NA,TRBJ2-4,TRBV4-3,CASSPRLAKNIQYF,TGCGCCAGCAGCCCGCGGTTAGCCAAAAACATTCAGTACTTC
NA,TRBD2,TRBJ2-1,TRBV19,CASSMGGLAGYNEQFF,TGTGCCAGTAGTATGGGGGGACTAGCGGGGTACAATGAGCAGTTCTTC
NA,NA,TRBJ1-1,TRBV7-8,CASSLVGGESRAFF,TGTGCCAGCAGCTTAGTAGGCGGCGAGAGTCGAGCTTTCTTT
NA,TRBD2,TRBJ2-2,TRBV6-5,CASRWTSSGELFF,TGTGCCAGCAGATGGACTAGCTCCGGGGAGCTGTTTTTT
NA,NA,TRBJ1-2,TRBV12-3/TRBV12-4,CASSFGRAYGYTF,TGTGCCAGCAGTTTCGGACGTGCCTATGGCTACACCTTC
NA,TRBD1,TRBJ2-1,TRBV7-8,CAGSSGDRRYNEQFF,TGTGCCGGGAGTTCAGGGGACAGGCGGTACAATGAGCAGTTCTTC
once,TRBD2,TRBJ2-1,TRBV7-3,CASSSPNSGNDNEQFF,TGTGCCAGCAGCTCCCCAAATAGCGGGAACGACAATGAGCAGTTCTTC
NA,TRBD1,TRBJ2-4,TRBV5-1,CASSPLDRGNIQYF,TGCGCCAGCAGCCCCCTCGACAGGGGAAACATTCAGTACTTC
NA,TRBD1,TRBJ1-4,TRBV6-5,CASRWDSNEKLFF,TGTGCCAGCAGATGGGACAGTAATGAAAAACTGTTTTTT
NA,TRBD2,TRBJ2-2,TRBV5-1,CASSPGTSGSNTGELFF,TGCGCCAGCAGTCCCGGGACTAGCGGATCGAACACCGGGGAGCTGTTTTTT
NA,TRBD1,TRBJ1-5,TRBV19,CASSERAPGQGNQPQHF,TGTGCCAGTAGCGAGCGAGCACCGGGACAGGGGAATCAGCCCCAGCATTTT
NA,TRBD2,TRBJ2-1,TRBV4-1,CASSQGLAGKGNEQFF,TGCGCCAGCAGCCAAGGACTAGCGGGAAAAGGGAATGAGCAGTTCTTC
once,NA,TRBJ2-2,TRBV5-1,CASSLDSTNTGELFF,TGCGCCAGCAGCTTAGACTCCACGAACACCGGGGAGCTGTTTTTT
NA,TRBD1,TRBJ2-1,TRBV24-1,CATSEQTGHPYNEQFF,TGTGCCACCAGTGAGCAGACAGGGCACCCCTACAATGAGCAGTTCTTC
NA,NA,TRBJ2-5,TRBV3-1/TRBV3-2,CASSQAGGGETQYF,TGTGCCAGCAGCCAAGCCGGGGGTGGTGAGACCCAGTACTTC
NA,NA,TRBJ1-5,TRBV2,CASSDRGNQPQHF,TGTGCCAGCAGTGATAGGGGAAACCAGCCCCAGCATTTT